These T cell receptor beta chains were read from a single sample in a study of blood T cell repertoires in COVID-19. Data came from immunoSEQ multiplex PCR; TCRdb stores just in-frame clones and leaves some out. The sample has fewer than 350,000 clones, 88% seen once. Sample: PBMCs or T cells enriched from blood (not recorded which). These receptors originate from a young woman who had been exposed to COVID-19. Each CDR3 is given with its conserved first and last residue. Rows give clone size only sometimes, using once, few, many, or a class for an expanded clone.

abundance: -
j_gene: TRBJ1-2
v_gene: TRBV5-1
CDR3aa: CASRFSDYGYTF

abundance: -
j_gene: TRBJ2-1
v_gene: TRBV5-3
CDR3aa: CAWLGQGPLSSYNEQFF

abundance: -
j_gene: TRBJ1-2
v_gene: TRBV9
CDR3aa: CASSVAGQGLWGYTF

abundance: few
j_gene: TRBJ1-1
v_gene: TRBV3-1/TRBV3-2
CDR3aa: CASSQDIGSDLNTEAFF

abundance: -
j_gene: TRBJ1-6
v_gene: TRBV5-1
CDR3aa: CASSLARHGKDSPLHF

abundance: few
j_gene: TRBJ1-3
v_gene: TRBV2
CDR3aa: CASRVQGAGNTIYF

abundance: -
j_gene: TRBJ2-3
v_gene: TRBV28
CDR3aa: CASSLRGGTGETSSTDTQYF

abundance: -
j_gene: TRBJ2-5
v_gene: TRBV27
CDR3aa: CASSTTGGEETQYF

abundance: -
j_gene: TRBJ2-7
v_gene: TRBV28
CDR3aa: CASSEGGTYEQYF

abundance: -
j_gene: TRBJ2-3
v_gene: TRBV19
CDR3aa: CASSLGTSTDTQYF

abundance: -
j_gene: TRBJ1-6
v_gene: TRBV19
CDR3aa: CASSPWTGPLSLHF

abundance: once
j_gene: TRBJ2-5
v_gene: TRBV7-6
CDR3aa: CASSPGQLGETQYF

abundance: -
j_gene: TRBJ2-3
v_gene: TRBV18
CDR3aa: CASSPYSLSSTDTQYF

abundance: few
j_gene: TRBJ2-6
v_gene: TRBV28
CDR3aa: CASTNGEDGANVLTF

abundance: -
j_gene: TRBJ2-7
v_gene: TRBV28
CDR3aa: CASSSGTSGTYEQYF

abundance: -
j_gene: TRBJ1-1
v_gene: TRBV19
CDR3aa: CASSIEGASTEAFF

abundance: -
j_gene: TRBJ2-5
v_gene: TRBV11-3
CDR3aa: CASREQGLGKETQYF

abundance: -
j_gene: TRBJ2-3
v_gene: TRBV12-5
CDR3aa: CASGPGDRADTQYF

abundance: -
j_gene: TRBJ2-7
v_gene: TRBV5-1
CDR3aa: CASSLVGDRTYEQYF

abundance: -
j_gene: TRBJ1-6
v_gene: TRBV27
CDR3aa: CASSLVDINSPLHF

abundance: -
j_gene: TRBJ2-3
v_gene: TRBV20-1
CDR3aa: CSASPGGWDTQYF